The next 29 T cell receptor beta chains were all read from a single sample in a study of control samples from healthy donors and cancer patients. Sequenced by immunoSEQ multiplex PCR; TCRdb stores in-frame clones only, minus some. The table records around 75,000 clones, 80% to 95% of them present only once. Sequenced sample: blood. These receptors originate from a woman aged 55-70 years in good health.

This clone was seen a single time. In DNA form, the CDR3 reads TGTGCCAGCAGTTTCCTTACTAGCTCCACCGGGGAGCTGTTTTTT. It encodes CASSFLTSSTGELFF. The V call is TRBV27, the J call TRBJ2-2, with a weak D call TRBD2 (6 bases). Trimming left V 3 bases short and J 4 bases short, with 12 bases between. The CDR3 spans 15 residues. The germline CDR1 and CDR2 sequences are MNHEY and SMNVEV (reference sequence).

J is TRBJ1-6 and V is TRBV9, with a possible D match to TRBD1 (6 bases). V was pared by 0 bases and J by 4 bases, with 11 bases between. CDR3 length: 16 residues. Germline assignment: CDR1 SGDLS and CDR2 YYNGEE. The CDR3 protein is CASSVGNGQYNSPLHF. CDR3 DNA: TGTGCCAGCAGCGTAGGTAACGGACAGTATAATTCACCCCTCCACTTT.

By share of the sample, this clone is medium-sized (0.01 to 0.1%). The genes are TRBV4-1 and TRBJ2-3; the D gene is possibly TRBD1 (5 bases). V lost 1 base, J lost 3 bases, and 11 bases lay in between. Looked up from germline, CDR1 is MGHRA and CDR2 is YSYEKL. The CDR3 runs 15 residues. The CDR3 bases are TGCGCCAGCAGCCAAGGGTGGGGCAGTACAGATACGCAGTATTTT. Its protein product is CASSQGWGSTDTQYF.

The CDR3 sequence is CASSSGGTGGSPLHF. The CDR3 region has the DNA TGTGCCAGCAGTTCAGGGGGGACAGGGGGTTCACCCCTCCACTTT. The V gene is TRBV28, the J gene TRBJ1-6, with 11 bases aligning to TRBD1. The CDR3 totals 15 residues. V lost 4 bases and J lost 9; bases outside the gene matches: 5. Germline CDR1 MDHEN, CDR2 SYDVKM.

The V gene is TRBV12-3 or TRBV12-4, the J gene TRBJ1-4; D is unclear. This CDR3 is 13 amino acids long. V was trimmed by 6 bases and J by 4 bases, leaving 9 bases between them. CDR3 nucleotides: TGTGCCAGCAGGCCCCCCAATAATGAAAAACTGTTTTTT. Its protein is CASRPPNNEKLFF.

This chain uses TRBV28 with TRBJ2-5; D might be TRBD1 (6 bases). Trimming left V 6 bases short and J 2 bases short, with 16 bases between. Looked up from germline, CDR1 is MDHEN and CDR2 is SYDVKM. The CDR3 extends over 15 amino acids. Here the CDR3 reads CASRTGTYSQETQYF. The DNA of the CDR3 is TGTGCCAGCAGGACTGGGACATACTCACAAGAGACCCAGTACTTC.

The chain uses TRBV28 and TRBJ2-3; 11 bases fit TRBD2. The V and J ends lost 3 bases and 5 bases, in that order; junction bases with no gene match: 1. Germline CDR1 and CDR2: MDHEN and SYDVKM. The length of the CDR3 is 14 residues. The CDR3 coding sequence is TGTGCCAGCAGTTTTAGCGGGAGGGAAGATACGCAGTATTTT. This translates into CASSFSGREDTQYF. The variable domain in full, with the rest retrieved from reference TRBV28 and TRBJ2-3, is DVKVTQSSRYLVKRTGEKVFLECVQDMDHENMFWYRQDPGLGLRLIYFSYDVKMKEKGDIPEGYSVSREKKERFSLILESASTNQTSMYLCASSFSGREDTQYFGPGTRLTVL.

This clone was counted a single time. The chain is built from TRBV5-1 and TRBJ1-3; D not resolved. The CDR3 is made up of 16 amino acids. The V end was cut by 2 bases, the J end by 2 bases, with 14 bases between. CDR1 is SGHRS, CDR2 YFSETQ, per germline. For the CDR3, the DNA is TGCGCCAGCAGCTTCGGCGGGAGTAGGACTGGAAACACCATATATTTT. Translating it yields CASSFGGSRTGNTIYF. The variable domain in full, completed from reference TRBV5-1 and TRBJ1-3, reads KAGVTQTPRYLIKTRGQQVTLSCSPISGHRSVSWYQQTPGQGLQFLFEYFSETQRNKGNFPGRFSGRQFSNSRSEMNVSTLELGDSALYLCASSFGGSRTGNTIYFGEGSWLTVV.

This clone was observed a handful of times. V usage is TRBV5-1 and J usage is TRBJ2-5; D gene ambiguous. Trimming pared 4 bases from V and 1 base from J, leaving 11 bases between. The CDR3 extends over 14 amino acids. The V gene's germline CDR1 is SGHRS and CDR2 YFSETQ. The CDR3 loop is CASSLNQPQETQYF. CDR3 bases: TGCGCCAGCAGCCTCAACCAGCCCCAAGAGACCCAGTACTTC.

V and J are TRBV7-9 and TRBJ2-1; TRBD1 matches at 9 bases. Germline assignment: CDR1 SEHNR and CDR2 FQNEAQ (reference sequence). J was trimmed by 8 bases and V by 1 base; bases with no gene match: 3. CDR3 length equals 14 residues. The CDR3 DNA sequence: TGTGCCAGCAGCTTAGACTGGACAGGGGATGAGCAGTTCTTC. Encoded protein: CASSLDWTGDEQFF.

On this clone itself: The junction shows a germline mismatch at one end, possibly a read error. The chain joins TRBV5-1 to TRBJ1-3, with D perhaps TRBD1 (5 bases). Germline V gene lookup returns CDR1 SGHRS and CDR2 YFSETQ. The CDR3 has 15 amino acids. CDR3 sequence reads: CASRLDNNSGNTIYF. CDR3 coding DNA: TGCGCCAGCAGATTGGACAACAACTCTGGAAACACCATATATTTT.

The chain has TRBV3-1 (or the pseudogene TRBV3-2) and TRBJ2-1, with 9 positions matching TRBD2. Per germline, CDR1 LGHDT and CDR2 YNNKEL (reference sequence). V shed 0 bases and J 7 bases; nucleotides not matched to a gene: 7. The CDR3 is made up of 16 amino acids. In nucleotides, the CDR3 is TGTGCCAGCAGCCAAGATCGGGGCGGGAGGGGAAATGAGCAGTTCTTC. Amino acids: CASSQDRGGRGNEQFF.

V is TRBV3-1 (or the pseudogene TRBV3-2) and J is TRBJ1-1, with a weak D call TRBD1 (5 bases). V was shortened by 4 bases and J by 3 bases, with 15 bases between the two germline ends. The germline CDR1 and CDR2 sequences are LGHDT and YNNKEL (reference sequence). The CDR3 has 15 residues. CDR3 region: CASSPPGSRDTEAFF. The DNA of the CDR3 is TGTGCCAGCAGCCCTCCGGGGAGCAGGGACACTGAAGCTTTCTTT.

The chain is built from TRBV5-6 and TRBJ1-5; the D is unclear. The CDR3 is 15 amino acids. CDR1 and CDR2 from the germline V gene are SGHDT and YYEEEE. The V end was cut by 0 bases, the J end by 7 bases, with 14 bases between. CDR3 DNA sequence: TGTGCCAGCAGCTTGGGTGGAAGGGTCGGCCAGCCCCAGCATTTT. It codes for CASSLGGRVGQPQHF.

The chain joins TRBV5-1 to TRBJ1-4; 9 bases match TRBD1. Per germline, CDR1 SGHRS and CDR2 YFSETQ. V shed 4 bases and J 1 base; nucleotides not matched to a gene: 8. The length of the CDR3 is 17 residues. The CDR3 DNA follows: TGCGCCAGCAGCCCCGTCCCGGGACAGGGAACTAATGAAAAACTGTTTTTT. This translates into CASSPVPGQGTNEKLFF.

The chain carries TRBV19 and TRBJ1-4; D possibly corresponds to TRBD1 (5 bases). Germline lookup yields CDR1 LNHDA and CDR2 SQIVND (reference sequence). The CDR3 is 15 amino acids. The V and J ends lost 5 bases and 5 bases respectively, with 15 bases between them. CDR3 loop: CASSPRGGSNEKLFF. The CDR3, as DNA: TGTGCCAGTAGTCCCCGCGGGGGTTCCAATGAAAAACTGTTTTTT.

CDR3: CASSQDLGQGGETQYF. The CDR3, as DNA: TGTGCCAGCAGCCAAGACCTGGGACAGGGAGGAGAGACCCAGTACTTC. This rearrangement joins TRBV3-1 (or the pseudogene TRBV3-2) to TRBJ2-5; TRBD1 matches at 9 bases. From germline, CDR1 is LGHDT and CDR2 YNNKEL (reference sequence). The V segment lost 0 bases and the J segment 4 bases; nucleotides outside the gene matches: 6. There are 16 residues in the CDR3.

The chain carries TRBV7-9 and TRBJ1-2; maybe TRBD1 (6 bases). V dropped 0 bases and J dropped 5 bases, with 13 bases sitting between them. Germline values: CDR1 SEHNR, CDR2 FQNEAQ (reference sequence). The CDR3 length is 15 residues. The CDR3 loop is CASSLAGQRSYGYTF. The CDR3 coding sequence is TGTGCCAGCAGCTTAGCTGGACAGAGATCTTATGGCTACACCTTC.

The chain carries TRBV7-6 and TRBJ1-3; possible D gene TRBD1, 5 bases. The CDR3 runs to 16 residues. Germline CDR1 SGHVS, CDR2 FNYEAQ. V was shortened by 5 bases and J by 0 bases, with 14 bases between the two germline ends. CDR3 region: CASSQGNALSGNTIYF. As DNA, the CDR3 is TGTGCCAGCAGCCAGGGAAACGCCCTCTCTGGAAACACCATATATTTT.

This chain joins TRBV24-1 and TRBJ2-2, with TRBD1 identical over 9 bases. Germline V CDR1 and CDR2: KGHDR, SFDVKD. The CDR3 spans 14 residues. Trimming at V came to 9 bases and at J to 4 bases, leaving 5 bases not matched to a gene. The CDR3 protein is CATSGTGRTGELFF. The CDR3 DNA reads TGTGCCACCTCCGGGACAGGGCGCACCGGGGAGCTGTTTTTT.

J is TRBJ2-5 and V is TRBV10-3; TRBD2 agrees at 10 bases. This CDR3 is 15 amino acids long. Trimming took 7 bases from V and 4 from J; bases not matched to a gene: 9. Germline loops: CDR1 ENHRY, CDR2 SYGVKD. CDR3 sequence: CAIKRLAGDGETQYF. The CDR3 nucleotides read TGTGCCATCAAGCGGCTAGCGGGAGACGGAGAGACCCAGTACTTC.

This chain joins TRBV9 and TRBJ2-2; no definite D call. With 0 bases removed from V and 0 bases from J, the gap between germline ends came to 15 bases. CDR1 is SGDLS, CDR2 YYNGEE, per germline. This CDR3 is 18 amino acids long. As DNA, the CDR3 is TGTGCCAGCAGCGTAGCTACTCCCGGCAGTTCGAACACCGGGGAGCTGTTTTTT. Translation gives CASSVATPGSSNTGELFF.

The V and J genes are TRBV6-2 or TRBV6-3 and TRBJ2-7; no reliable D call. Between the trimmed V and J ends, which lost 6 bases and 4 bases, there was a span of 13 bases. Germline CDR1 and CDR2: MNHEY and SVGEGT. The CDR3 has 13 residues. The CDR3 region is CASSSMSRYEQYF. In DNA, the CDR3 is TGTGCCAGCAGCTCGATGAGCCGGTACGAGCAGTACTTC.

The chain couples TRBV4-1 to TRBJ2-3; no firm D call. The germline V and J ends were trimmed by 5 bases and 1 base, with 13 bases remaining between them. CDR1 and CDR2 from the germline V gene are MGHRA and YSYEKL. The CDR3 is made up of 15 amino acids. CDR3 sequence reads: CASSSRKTGTDTQYF. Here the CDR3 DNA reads TGCGCCAGCAGCTCCCGGAAGACGGGCACAGATACGCAGTATTTT.

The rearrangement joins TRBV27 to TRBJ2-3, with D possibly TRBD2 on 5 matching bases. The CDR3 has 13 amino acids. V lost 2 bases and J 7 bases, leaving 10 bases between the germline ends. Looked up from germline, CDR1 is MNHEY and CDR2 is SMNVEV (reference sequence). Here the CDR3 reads CASSLGRINTQYF. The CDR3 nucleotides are TGTGCCAGCAGTTTAGGGAGAATCAATACGCAGTATTTT.

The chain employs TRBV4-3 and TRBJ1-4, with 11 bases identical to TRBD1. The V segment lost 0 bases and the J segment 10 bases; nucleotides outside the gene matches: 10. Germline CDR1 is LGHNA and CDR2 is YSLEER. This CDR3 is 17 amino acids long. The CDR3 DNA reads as TGCGCCAGCAGCCAAGATCCCAGCGGGACAGGGGGTCGAAAACTGTTTTTT. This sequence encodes CASSQDPSGTGGRKLFF.

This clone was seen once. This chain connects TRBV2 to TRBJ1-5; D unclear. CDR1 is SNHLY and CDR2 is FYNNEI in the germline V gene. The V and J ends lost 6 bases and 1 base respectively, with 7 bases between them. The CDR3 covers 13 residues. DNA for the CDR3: TGTGCCAGCAGGATTGGGAGCAATCAGCCCCAGCATTTT. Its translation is CASRIGSNQPQHF.

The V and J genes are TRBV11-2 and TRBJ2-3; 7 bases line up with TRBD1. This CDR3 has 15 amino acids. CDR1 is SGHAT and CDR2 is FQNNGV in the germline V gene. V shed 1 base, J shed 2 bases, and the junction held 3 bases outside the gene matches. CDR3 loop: CASSLVGTATDTQYF. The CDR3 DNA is TGTGCCAGCAGCTTAGTGGGGACAGCCACAGATACGCAGTATTTT. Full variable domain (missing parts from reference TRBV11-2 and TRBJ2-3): EAGVAQSPRYKIIEKRQSVAFWCNPISGHATLYWYQQILGQGPKLLIQFQNNGVVDDSQLPKDRFSAERLKGVDSTLKIQPAKLEDSAVYLCASSLVGTATDTQYFGPGTRLTVL.

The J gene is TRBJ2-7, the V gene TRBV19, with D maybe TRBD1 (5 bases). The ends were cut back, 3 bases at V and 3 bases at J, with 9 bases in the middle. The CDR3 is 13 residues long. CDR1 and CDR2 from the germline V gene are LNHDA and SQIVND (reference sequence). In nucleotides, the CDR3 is TGTGCCAGTAGTATGGCGACAGACTACGAGCAGTACTTC. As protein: CASSMATDYEQYF. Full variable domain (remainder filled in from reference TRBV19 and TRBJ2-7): DGGITQSPKYLFRKEGQNVTLSCEQNLNHDAMYWYRQDPGQGLRLIYYSQIVNDFQKGDIAEGYSVSREKKESFPLTVTSAQKNPTAFYLCASSMATDYEQYFGPGTRLTVT.